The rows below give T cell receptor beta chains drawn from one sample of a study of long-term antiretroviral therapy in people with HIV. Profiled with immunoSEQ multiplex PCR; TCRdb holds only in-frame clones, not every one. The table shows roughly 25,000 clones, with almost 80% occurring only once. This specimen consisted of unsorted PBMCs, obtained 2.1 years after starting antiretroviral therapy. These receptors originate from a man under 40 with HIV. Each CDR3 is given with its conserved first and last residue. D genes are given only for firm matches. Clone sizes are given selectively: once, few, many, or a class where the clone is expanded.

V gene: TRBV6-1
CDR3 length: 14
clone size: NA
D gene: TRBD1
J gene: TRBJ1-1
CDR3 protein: CASRDRADLTEAFF
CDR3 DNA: TGTGCCAGCAGGGACAGGGCGGACCTTACTGAAGCTTTCTTT

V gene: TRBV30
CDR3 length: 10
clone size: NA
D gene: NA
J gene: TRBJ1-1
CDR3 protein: CATGNTEAFF
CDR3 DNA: TGTGCAACCGGAAACACTGAAGCTTTCTTT

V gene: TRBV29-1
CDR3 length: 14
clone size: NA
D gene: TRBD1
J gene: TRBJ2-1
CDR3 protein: CSVGGQVTYNEQFF
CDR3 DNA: TGCAGCGTTGGGGGACAGGTAACCTACAATGAGCAGTTCTTC

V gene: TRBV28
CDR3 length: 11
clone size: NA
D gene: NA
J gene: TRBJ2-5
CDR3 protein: CASSFRETQYF
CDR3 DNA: TGTGCCAGCAGTTTCCGTGAGACCCAGTACTTC

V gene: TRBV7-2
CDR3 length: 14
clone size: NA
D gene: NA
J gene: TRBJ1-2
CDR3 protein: CASSRPEQVYGYTF
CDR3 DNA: TGTGCCAGCAGCCGGCCGGAGCAGGTCTATGGCTACACCTTC

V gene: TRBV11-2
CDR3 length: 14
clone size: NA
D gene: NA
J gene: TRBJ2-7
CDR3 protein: CASSFAPTSYEQYF
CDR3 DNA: TGTGCCAGCAGCTTCGCACCGACCAGCTACGAGCAGTACTTC

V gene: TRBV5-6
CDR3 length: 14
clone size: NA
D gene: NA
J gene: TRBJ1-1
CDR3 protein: CASSLVAGRSEAFF
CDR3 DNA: TGTGCCAGCAGCTTGGTAGCGGGAAGGTCTGAAGCTTTCTTT

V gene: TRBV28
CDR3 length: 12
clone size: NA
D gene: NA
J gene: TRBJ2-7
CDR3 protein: CASSLKAWEQYF
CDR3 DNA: TGTGCCAGCAGTTTAAAGGCATGGGAGCAGTACTTC

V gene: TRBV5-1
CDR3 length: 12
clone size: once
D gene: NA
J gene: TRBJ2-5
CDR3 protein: CASSRTTETQYF
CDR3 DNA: TGCGCCAGCAGCCGGACCACAGAGACCCAGTACTTC

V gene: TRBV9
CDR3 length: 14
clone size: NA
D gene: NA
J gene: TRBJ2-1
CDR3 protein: CASSVDPSYNEQFF
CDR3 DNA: TGTGCCAGCAGCGTAGACCCGTCCTACAATGAGCAGTTCTTC

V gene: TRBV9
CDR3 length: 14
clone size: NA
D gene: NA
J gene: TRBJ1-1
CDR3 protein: CASSVTGADTEAFF
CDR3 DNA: TGTGCCAGCAGCGTCACAGGAGCGGACACTGAAGCTTTCTTT